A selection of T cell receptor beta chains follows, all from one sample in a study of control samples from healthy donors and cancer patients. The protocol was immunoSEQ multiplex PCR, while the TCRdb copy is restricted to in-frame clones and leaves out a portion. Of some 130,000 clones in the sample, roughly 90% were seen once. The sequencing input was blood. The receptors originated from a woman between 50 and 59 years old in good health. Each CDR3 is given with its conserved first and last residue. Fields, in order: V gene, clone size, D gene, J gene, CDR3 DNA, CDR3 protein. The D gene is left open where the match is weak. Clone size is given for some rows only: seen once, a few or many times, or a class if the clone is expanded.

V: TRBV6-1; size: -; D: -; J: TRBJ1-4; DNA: TGTGCCAGCAGTGATGCCCAGGGGCCGGCAACTAATGAAAAACTGTTTTTT; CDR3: CASSDAQGPATNEKLFF
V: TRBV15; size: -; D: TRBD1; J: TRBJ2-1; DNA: TGTGCCACCAGCAGACGGACAGGGAATAGCAATGAGCAGTTCTTC; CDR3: CATSRRTGNSNEQFF
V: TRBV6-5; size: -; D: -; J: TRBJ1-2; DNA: TGTGCCAGCAGTTACCAGGGATCTCGATTGACTGGGAGCTACACCTTC; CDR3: CASSYQGSRLTGSYTF
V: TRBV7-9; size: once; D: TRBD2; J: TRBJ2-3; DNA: TGTGCCAGCAGCCTAGGGCTAGCGGGCCCAGATACGCAGTATTTT; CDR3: CASSLGLAGPDTQYF
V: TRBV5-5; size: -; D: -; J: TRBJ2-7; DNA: TGTGCCAGCAGCTTGGGACAGGTATACGAGCAGTACTTC; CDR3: CASSLGQVYEQYF
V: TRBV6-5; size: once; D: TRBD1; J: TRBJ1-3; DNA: TGTGCCAGCAGGACCAGGGGGATCGGAAACACCATATATTTT; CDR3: CASRTRGIGNTIYF
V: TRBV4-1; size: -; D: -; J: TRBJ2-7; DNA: TGCGCCAGCAGGGATCTGGGTATGGGGCCCCAGGGGCAGTACTTC; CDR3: CASRDLGMGPQGQYF
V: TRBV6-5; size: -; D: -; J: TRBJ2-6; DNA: TGTGCCAGTAGGGGGGGGGCAGCAGGGGCCAACGTCCTGACTTTC; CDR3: CASRGGAAGANVLTF
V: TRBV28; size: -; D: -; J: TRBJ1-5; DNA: TGTGCCAGCAGTTTGCCAGGGAATAATCAGCCCCAGCATTTT; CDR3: CASSLPGNNQPQHF
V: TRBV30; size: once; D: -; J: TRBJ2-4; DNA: TGTGCCTGGAGTTCTACGTTCATGGTCAGAAACATTCAGTACTTC; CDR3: CAWSSTFMVRNIQYF
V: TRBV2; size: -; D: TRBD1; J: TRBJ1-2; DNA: TGTGCCAGCGGGAACGAAGACAGGGGGGTTAACTATGGCTACACCTTC; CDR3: CASGNEDRGVNYGYTF
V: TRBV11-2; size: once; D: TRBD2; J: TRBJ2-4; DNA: TGTGCCAGCAGCTCCCTCAGGGCTAGCGGGAGAGTAGCCAAAAACATTCAGTACTTC; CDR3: CASSSLRASGRVAKNIQYF
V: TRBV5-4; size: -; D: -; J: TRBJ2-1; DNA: TGTGCCAGCAGCTTCGGCACAGATCCTTACAATGAGCAGTTCTTC; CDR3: CASSFGTDPYNEQFF
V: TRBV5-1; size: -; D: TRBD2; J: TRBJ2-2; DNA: TGCGCCAGCAGATGGACTAGCGGCAACACCGGGGAGCTGTTTTTT; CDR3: CASRWTSGNTGELFF
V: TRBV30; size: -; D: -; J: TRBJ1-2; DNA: TGTGCCTGGAGTGGCTCGGACACCTACTATGGCTACACCTTC; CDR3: CAWSGSDTYYGYTF
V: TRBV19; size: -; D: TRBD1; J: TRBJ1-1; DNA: TGTGCCAGTAGTATTGGACAGGGCACTTCATCTGAAGCTTTCTTT; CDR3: CASSIGQGTSSEAFF
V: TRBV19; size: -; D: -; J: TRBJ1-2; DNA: TGTGCCAGTAGTAAGGGGGTCTATGGCTACACCTTC; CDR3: CASSKGVYGYTF
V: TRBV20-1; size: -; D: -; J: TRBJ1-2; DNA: TGCAGTGCTAGTTATTATACTGGCGGGGATAGGAAAAACTATGGCTACACCTTC; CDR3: CSASYYTGGDRKNYGYTF
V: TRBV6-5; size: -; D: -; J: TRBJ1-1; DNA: TGTGCCAGTGGGGGCCAGAACACTGAAGCTTTCTTT; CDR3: CASGGQNTEAFF
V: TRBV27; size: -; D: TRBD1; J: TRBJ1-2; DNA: TGTGCCAGCAGTTTATTTTCAATGGGGACAGAAAACTATGGCTACACCTTC; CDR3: CASSLFSMGTENYGYTF
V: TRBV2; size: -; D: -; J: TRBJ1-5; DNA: TGTGCCAGCAGGAGACAGGACAATCAGCCCCAGCATTTT; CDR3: CASRRQDNQPQHF
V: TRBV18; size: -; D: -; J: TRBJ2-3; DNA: TGTGCCAGCTCCCCAGCTAGGGGTGCAGATACGCAGTATTTT; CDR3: CASSPARGADTQYF
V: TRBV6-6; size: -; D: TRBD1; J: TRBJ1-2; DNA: TGTGCCAGCATGTTCTCGACAGGGGGGGACTATGGCTACACCTTC; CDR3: CASMFSTGGDYGYTF
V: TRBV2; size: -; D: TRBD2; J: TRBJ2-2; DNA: TGTGCCAGCAGCTTAGCGGGAGATTATTATAGGGGGGAGCTGTTTTTT; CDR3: CASSLAGDYYRGELFF
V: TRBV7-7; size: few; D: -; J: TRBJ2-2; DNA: TGTGCTAGCAGCTTAGGTCGATTAGTAAACACCGGGGAGCTGTTTTTT; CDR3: CASSLGRLVNTGELFF
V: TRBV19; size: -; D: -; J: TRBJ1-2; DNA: TGTGCCAGTAGTATAGGTGGCAACAATAACTATGGCTACACCTTC; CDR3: CASSIGGNNNYGYTF
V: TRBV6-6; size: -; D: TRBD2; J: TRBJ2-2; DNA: TGTGCCAGCAGCCCCTGGGTCGGTACTAGCGGGGGCCTGCTAACCGGGGAGCTGTTTTTT; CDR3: CASSPWVGTSGGLLTGELFF
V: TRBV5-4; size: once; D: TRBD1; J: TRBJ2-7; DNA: TGTGCCAGCAGCCCCGGGACAGATAGAACCTACGAGCAGTACTTC; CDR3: CASSPGTDRTYEQYF
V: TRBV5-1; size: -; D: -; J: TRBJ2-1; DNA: TGCGCCAGCAGCTTGGCCCAAACCACACAAGAGCAGTTCTTC; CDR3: CASSLAQTTQEQFF
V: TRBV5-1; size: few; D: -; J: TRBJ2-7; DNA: TGCGCCAGCAGCTTACGACAGGCCAATCCCTACGAGCAGTACTTC; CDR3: CASSLRQANPYEQYF
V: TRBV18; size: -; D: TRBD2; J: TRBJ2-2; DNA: TGTGCCAGCTCACCTACTAGCGCAGCGAACACCGGGGAGCTGTTTTTT; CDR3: CASSPTSAANTGELFF
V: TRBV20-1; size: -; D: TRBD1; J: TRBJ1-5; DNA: TGCAGTGCTAGTGTTCAGGGGGCGATCGGCAATCAGCCCCAGCATTTT; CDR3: CSASVQGAIGNQPQHF
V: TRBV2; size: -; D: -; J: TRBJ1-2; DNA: TGTGCCAGCGCGGGGGTGGGGCCCGGTGGCTACACCTTC; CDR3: CASAGVGPGGYTF
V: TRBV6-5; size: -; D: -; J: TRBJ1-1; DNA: TGTGCCAGCAGTTCCCCGGGGTCGAACACTGAAGCTTTCTTT; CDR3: CASSSPGSNTEAFF
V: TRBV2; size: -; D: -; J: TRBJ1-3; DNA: TGTGCCAGTTCCTTAGGTCGTAACACCATATATTTT; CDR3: CASSLGRNTIYF
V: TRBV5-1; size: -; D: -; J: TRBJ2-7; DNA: TGCGCCAGCAGGTATGACACGGTTGGGCCCTACGAGCAGTACTTC; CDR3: CASRYDTVGPYEQYF
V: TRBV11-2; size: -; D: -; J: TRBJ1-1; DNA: TGTGCCAGCAGCTTAGGGGCGGGTCGGACTGAAGCTTTCTTT; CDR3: CASSLGAGRTEAFF
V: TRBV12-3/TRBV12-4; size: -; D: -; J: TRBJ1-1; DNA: TGTGCCAGCAGTTTAAGCAGGGGCCTTGAAGCTTTCTTT; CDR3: CASSLSRGLEAFF
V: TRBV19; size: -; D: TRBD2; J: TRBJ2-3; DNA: TGTGCCAGTAATATACTAGCGGGGACCACAGATACGCAGTATTTT; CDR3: CASNILAGTTDTQYF
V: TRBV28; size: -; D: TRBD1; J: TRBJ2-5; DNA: TGTGCCAGCAGCCGGACAGGGGCCGGTTTGGAGACCCAGTACTTC; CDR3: CASSRTGAGLETQYF
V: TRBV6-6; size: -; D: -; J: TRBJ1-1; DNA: TGTGCCAGCAGTTATCGGGGGGCTGGAACTGAAGCTTTCTTT; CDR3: CASSYRGAGTEAFF
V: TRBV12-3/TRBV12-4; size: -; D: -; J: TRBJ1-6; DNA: TGTGCCAGCCGCCCTGCGGAGAGCTCACCCCTCCACTTT; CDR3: CASRPAESSPLHF
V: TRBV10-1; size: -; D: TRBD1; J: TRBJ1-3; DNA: TGCGCCAGTTCGACAGGGACTGGAAACACCATATATTTT; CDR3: CASSTGTGNTIYF
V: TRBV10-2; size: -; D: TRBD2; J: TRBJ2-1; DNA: TGCGCCATCTCCCTCGCGGGGGTAGAGTATGAGCAGTTCTTC; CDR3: CAISLAGVEYEQFF
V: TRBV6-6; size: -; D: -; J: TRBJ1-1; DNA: TGTGCCAGCAGTTGGGGGGAAGACACTGAAGCTTTCTTT; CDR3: CASSWGEDTEAFF